This is a list of T cell receptor beta chains from one sample in a study of post-analysis software for immune sequencing data. TCRdb called the PCR reads again in MiXCR, with one record for every CDR3 protein. The table records around 700,000 distinct CDR3 sequences, 55% to 60% of them present only once. The source material was blood. These receptor sequences come from a girl between 2 and 10 years old with multiple sclerosis. CDR3s include the opening cysteine and the closing phenylalanine or tryptophan. A D gene is named only where the DNA matches it firmly. Expanded clones get a size class; other rows say once, few or many, or leave the size out.

>.|TRBV10-3|TRBJ1-2|few
TGTGCCATCAGTGAGAGGGGGGGAGCTAACTATGGCTACACCTTC
CAISERGGANYGYTF
>.|TRBV27|TRBJ2-1|.
TGTGCCAGCTTCATGGGCTCAGTTGAGTTCTTC
CASFMGSVEFF
>.|TRBV30|TRBJ1-1|.
TGTGCCTGGAGTGCCCAGGGAGTAGCTTTCTTT
CAWSAQGVAFF
>.|TRBV7-2|TRBJ2-7|.
TGTGCCAGCAGCTTGGGAGTCGGATTCTACGAGCAGTACTTC
CASSLGVGFYEQYF
>.|TRBV29-1|TRBJ2-6|.
TGCAGCGCACAAATAGAGGGACGGATGAACTCTGGGGCCAACGTCCTGACTTTC
CSAQIEGRMNSGANVLTF
>TRBD2|TRBV20-1|TRBJ2-5|.
TGCAGTGCTAGAGTAGCGGGGGGAGAGACCCGGTACTTC
CSARVAGGETRYF
>.|TRBV20-1|TRBJ2-5|few
TGCAGTGCAAGTCCTAGGACGGACCAAGAGACCCAGTACTTC
CSASPRTDQETQYF
>.|TRBV12-3/TRBV12-4|TRBJ1-2|.
TGTGCCAGCAGTTTCGAGGGGTTCGCCTACTATGGCTACACCTTC
CASSFEGFAYYGYTF
>.|TRBV9|TRBJ2-5|few
TGTGCCAGCAGCGTAGAGCCCCAGGTGGGAACCCAGTACTTC
CASSVEPQVGTQYF
>.|TRBV3-1|TRBJ2-3|.
TGTGCCAGCAGCCAAGGATCTAGGTCGGATACGCAGTATTTT
CASSQGSRSDTQYF
>.|TRBV14|TRBJ2-1|.
TGTGCCAGCAGCCCCCCCCGGGCAGGGGGGACCTACAATGAGCAGTTCTTC
CASSPPRAGGTYNEQFF
>TRBD2|TRBV20-1|TRBJ2-7|.
TGCAGTGCTAGGCGTAAACTAGCGGGAGGCCCCTACGAGCAGTACTTC
CSARRKLAGGPYEQYF
>.|TRBV6-1|TRBJ1-1|.
TGTGCCAGCAGAGCTCCTGAAGCTTTCTTT
CASRAPEAFF
>.|TRBV5-1|TRBJ2-5|.
TGCGCCAGCAGCTTATTCCGGGATGCAGAGACCCAGTACTTC
CASSLFRDAETQYF
>.|TRBV12-3/TRBV12-4|TRBJ1-1|.
TGTGCCAGCAGTTTCCTCCGGGGAACTGAAGCTTTCTTT
CASSFLRGTEAFF
>.|TRBV15|TRBJ1-6|.
TGCGCCACCAGCATAGGAAAAAAGGGCAATTCACCCCTCCACTTT
CATSIGKKGNSPLHF
>.|TRBV11-2|TRBJ2-3|.
TGTGCCAGCAGCTTAGATCCGGGGTTTGGCACAGATACGCAGTATTTT
CASSLDPGFGTDTQYF